This T cell receptor (beta chain) was observed in a study of shared clonotypes between healthy human individuals (dated by TCRdb to about 2020). Some background on the complete study: Two women and a few men aged 18 to 49 years were included in the cohort. Per donor, three plates each were used for CD4 naive and CD4 memory, two for CD8 naive, and one for CD8 memory. To estimate repertoire size and how much clonotypes are shared between individuals, the study performed deep sequencing of blood TCR repertoires from about 5 healthy adults. To increase sequencing depth and limit assay-specific biases, TCR repertoire library preparation and sequencing were carried out by different laboratories using diverse techniques. Leukapheresis yielded between about 0.9 and 10 billion PBMCs per donor. Results and caveats for the whole study, not just this receptor: Pairwise subsampling led to the expectation that sequencing depth would affect the degree of clonotype sharing among donors. Naive subsets generally had larger estimated clonotype richness than memory subsets did. Sampling was limited to blood, and TCR repertoires in tissue likely differ from TCR repertoires in blood. Compared with non-shared clonotypes, the clonotypes found in all four sorted-subset donors had higher generation probabilities. Because the study included a small number of donors, the genetic and exposure-history diversity represented was limited. When several donors were compared, the shared fraction of clonotypes was around 5% for naive CD4, roughly 3.3% for naive CD8, more than 2% for memory CD4, and 0.35% to 0.5% for memory CD8. Incomplete sequencing was indicated by rarefaction of sorted-subset datasets, despite the large sequencing depth.

Using the deep immunoSEQ assay, TCR CDR3 regions were amplified from genomic DNA by multiplex PCR. For each cell subset, the extracted genomic DNA was distributed evenly across all wells of several immunoSEQ 96-well plates, and each plate served as one replicate. For sorted subsets, around 0.2 ug genomic DNA, equal to about 30,000 T cell genomes, was loaded into each replicate PCR. Purified libraries were quantified with a Qubit 3.0 fluorometer, sized on a Bioanalyzer 2100, and re-quantified with the KAPA Library Quantification kit. Every immunoSEQ 96-well plate was sequenced on a separate single-read 150-cycle Illumina NextSeq 550 flow cell. In the paper's pipeline: Because the immunoSEQ output included only junctional sequences and no quality scores, the filtering could not be the same as the filtering used for full-length reads. To assign V/J genes and CDR3, sequences were annotated using PyIR, a Python wrapper for IgBLAST v1.9, with IMGT germline references. Reads were filtered out if the reads had weak V/J assignments (E-value above 1e-6), no CDR3, stop codons, out-of-frame junctions, or ambiguous translated residues. A V3J clonotype was defined by an identical inferred V gene, J gene, and CDR3 amino acid sequence. Percentage overlap between repertoires was computed as shared unique clonotypes divided by the size of the smaller repertoire. RTK rarefaction, the Chao1 estimator, and Recon v2.1 estimates of unobserved clonotypes were used to assess repertoire richness. Generation probabilities for all TCRbeta clonotypes obtained by the gDNA method from a handful of donors were computed using OLGA. Drawn from immuneACCESS, this table holds only the in-frame rearrangements with V and J called that TCRdb kept. Clones are partly lost; checked studies trace under half to an unresolved V gene and leave the rest unexplained. V, J and clone size are taken as reported in that table, and D and trimming were inferred from the DNA itself. Counted in this sample were about 2.3 million clones; under 95% of them appeared once. Around 0.35% of the sample is in the top ten clones.

This clone is a singleton in its sample. This receptor's antigen is unknown. No much larger clone exists at a distance of one base, and base qualities are not known. The junction shows trimming of 3 bases on V and 1 base on J, plus 15 bases between the germline ends. CDR1 and CDR2 (SGHNT, YENEEA) derive from the germline V gene. From its cysteine to its phenylalanine, the CDR3 spans 17 amino acids. The sequence is cut down to CDR3 DNA, 51 bases in frame from base 1. Donors were healthy HIV-negative adults with no recently reported acute infections or vaccinations. Every donor was a Caucasian adult living in Nashville, Tennessee, USA. Magnetic negative selection was used to enrich CD4+ T cells, after which naive cells were positively selected on CD45RA and the negative fraction became the memory subset. Blood was collected by leukapheresis, and PBMCs were isolated by Ficoll-Histopaque density gradient centrifugation and then cryopreserved in liquid nitrogen vapor phase. Purity and quantity of every magnetically sorted T cell population were checked by analytical flow cytometry. Each sorted fraction had its genomic DNA isolated and then quantified by UV absorbance on a Nanodrop 2000c.

The V and J segments used are TRBV11-3 and TRBJ2-2; a confident D gene designation cannot be given. This sequence was found in a man between 18 and 29 years old in good health. Some clones in this sample may be carry-over from other donors' samples. The sequencing sample was made of naive CD4+ T cells from PBMCs. What the cell subset or site label conveys for this sample: CD45RA+ positively selected. The CDR3 sequence is CASSFGGWNQNTGELFF. The base sequence is TGTGCCAGCAGCTTCGGTGGGTGGAATCAGAACACCGGGGAGCTGTTTTTT.